This T cell receptor beta chain was sequenced in a study of shared clonotypes between healthy human individuals. The germline V gene encodes CDR1 MNHNS and CDR2 SASEGT. V was cut by 1 base and J by 7 bases, with 13 bases left in between. CDR3 length: 15 amino acids. The sample holds one count of this clone. Within Nashville, Tennessee resided all donors, each a Caucasian adult. CD45RA+ naive and CD45RA-negative memory subsets were separated from CD4+ cells. Generated by immunoSEQ multiplex PCR, the TCRdb table keeps only in-frame clones and is missing some. The repertoire consists of about 960,000 clones, with about 80% occurring once and the leading ten covering nearly 1.5%.

The sequence derives from a man aged 18 to 30 in good health. The V call is TRBV6-1, the J call TRBJ1-4, with a tentative D call TRBD1 (5 bases). Specimen: memory CD4+ T cells sorted from blood. Subset meaning: CD45RA-negative fraction. The CDR3 region is CASSEGKGKPEKLFF. CDR3 nucleotide sequence: TGTGCCAGCAGTGAAGGGAAGGGGAAGCCTGAAAAACTGTTTTTT.